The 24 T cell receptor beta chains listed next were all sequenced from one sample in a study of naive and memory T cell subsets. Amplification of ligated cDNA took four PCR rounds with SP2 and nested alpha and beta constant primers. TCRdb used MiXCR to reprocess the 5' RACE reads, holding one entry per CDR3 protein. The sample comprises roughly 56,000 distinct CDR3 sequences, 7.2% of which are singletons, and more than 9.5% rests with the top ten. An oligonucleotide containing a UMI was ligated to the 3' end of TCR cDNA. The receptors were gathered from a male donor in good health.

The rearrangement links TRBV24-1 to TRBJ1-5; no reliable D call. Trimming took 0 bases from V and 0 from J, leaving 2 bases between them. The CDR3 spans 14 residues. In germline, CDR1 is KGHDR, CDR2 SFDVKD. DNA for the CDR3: TGTGCCACCAGTGATTTGCATAGCAATCAGCCCCAGCATTTT. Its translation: CATSDLHSNQPQHF.

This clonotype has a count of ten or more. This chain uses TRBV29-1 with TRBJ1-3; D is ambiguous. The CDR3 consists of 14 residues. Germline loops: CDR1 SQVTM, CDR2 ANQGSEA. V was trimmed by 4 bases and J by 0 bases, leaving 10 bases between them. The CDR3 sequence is CSVGGKSSGNTIYF. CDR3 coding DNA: TGCAGCGTTGGGGGAAAGAGCTCTGGAAACACCATATATTTT.

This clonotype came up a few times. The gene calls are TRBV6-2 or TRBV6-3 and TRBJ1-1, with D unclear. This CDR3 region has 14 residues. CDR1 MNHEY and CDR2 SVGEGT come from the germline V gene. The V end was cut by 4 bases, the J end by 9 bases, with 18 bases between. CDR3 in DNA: TGTGCCAGCAGTTTCGAGGTTGTGGGCCAGAAAGCTTTCTTT. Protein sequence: CASSFEVVGQKAFF.

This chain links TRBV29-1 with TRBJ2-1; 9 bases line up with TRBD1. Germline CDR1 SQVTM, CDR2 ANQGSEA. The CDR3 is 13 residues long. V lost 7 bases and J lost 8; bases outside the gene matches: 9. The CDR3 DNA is TGCAGCGCTGGTGGGACAGGGAAGTATGAGCAGTTCTTC. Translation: CSAGGTGKYEQFF.

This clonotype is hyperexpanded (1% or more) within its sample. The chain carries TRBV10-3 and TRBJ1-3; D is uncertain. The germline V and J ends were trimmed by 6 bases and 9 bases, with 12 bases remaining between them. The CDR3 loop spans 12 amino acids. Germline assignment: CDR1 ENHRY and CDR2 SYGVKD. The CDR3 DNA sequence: TGTGCCATCAGCCCCCGTCCGGGCACCATATATTTT. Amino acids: CAISPRPGTIYF.

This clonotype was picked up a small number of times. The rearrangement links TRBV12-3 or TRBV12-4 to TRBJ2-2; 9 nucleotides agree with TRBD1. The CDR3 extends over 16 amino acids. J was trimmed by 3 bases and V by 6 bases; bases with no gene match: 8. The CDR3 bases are TGTGCCAGCAGGATACCGACAGGGGGATACACCGGGGAGCTGTTTTTT. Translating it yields CASRIPTGGYTGELFF.

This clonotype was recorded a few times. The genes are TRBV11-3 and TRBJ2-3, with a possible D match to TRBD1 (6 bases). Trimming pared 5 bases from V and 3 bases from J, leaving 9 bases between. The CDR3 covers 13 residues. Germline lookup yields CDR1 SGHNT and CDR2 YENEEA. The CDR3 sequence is CASSLGQTDTQYF. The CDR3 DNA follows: TGTGCCAGCAGCCTAGGACAGACAGATACGCAGTATTTT.

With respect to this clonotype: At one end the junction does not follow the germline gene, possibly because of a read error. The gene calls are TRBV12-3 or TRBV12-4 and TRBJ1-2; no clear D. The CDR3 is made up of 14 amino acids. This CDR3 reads CASSARGSDYVYTF. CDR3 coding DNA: TGTGCCAGCAGTGCGCGGGGATCGGACTATGTCTACACCTTC.

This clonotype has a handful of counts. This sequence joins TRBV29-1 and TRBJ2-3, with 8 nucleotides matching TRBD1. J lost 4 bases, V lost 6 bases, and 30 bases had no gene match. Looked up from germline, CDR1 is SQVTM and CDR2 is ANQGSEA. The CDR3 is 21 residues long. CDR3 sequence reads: CSVKDLPGQENRGHGADTQYF. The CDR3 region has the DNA TGCAGCGTCAAAGACCTCCCGGGACAGGAGAACCGGGGACACGGCGCAGATACGCAGTATTTT.

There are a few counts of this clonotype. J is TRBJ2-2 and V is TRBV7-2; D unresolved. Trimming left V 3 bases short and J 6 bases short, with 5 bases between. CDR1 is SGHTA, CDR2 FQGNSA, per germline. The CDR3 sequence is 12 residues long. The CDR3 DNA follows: TGTGCCAGCAGCTTGATGGCCGGGGAGCTGTTTTTT. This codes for CASSLMAGELFF. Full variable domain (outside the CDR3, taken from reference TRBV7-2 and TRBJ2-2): GAGVSQSPSNKVTEKGKDVELRCDPISGHTALYWYRQSLGQGLEFLIYFQGNSAPDKSGLPSDRFSAERTGGSVSTLTIQRTQQEDSAVYLCASSLMAGELFFGEGSRLTVL.

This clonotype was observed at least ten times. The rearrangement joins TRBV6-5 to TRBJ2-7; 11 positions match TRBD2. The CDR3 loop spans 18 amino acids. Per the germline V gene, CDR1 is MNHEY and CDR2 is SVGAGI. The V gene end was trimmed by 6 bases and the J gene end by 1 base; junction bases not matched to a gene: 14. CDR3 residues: CASRSRFSGRVESYEQYF. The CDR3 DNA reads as TGTGCCAGCAGATCCCGTTTTAGCGGGAGGGTTGAGTCCTACGAGCAGTACTTC.

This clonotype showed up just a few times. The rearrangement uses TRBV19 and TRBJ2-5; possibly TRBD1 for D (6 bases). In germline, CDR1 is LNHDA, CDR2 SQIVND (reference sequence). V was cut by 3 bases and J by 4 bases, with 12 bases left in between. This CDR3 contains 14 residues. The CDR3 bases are TGTGCCAGTAGTATTTCCGGGACACGAGAGACCCAGTACTTC. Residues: CASSISGTRETQYF.

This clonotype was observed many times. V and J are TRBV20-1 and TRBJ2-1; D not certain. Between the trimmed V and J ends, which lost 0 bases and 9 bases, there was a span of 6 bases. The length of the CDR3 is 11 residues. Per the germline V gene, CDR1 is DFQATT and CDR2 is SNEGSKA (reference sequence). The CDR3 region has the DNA TGCAGTGCTAGAGATCATCGTGAGCAGTTCTTC. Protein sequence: CSARDHREQFF.

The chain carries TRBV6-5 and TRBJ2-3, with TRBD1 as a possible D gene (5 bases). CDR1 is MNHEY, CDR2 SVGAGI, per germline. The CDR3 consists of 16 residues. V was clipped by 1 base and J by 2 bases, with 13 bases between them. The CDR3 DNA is TGTGCCAGCAGTTACTTACCCAGGGATCACACAGATACGCAGTATTTT. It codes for CASSYLPRDHTDTQYF.

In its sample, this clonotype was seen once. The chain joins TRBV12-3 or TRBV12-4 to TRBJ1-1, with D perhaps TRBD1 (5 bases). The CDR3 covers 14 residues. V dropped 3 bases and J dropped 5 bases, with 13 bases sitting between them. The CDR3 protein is CASSFSGGRTEAFF. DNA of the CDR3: TGTGCCAGCAGTTTCTCCGGGGGGAGGACTGAAGCTTTCTTT.

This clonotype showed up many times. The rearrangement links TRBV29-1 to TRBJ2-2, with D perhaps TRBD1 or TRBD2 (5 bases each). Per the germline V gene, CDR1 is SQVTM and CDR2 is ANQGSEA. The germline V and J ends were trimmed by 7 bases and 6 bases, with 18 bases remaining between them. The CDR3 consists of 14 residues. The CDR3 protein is CSARTGTAAGELFF. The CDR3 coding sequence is TGCAGCGCCAGAACCGGGACGGCGGCCGGGGAGCTGTTTTTT.

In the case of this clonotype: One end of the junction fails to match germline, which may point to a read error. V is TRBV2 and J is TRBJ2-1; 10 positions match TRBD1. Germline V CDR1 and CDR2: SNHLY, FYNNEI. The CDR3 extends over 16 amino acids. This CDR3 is CASSPPPGQGYSEQFF. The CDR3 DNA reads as TGTGCCAGCAGTCCACCACCGGGACAGGGGTACAGTGAGCAGTTCTTC.

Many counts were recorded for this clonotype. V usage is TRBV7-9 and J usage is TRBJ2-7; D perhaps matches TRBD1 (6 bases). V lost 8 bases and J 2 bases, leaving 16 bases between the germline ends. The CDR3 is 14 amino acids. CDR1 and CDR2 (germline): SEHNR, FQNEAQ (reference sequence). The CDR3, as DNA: TGTGCCAGCGGACCGGGACAACCTCCCTACGAGCAGTACTTC. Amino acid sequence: CASGPGQPPYEQYF.

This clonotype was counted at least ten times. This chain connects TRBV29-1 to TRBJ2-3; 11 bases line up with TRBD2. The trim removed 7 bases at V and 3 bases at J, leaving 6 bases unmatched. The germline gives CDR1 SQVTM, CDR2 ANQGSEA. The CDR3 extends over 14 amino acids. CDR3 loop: CSERTSGSTDTQYF. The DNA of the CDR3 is TGCAGCGAACGAACTAGCGGGAGTACAGATACGCAGTATTTT.

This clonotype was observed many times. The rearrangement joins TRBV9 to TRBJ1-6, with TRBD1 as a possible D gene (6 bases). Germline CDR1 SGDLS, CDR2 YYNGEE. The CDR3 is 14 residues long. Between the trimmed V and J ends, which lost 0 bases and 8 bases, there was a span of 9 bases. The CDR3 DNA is TGTGCCAGCAGCGTAGAAGGGGGTTATTCACCCCTCCACTTT. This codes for CASSVEGGYSPLHF.

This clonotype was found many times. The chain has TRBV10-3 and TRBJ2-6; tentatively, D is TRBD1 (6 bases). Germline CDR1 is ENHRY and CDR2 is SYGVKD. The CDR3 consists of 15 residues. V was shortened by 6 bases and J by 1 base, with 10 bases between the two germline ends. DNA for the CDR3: TGTGCCATCAGGGGCCAGGGGTCTGGGGCCAACGTCCTGACTTTC. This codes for CAIRGQGSGANVLTF.

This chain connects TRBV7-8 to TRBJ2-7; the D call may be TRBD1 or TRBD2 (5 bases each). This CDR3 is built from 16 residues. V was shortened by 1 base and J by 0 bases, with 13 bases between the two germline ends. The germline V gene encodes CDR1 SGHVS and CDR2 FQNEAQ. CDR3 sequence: CASSLVGAPSSYEQYF. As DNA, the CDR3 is TGTGCCAGCAGCTTAGTCGGGGCTCCGAGCTCCTACGAGCAGTACTTC.

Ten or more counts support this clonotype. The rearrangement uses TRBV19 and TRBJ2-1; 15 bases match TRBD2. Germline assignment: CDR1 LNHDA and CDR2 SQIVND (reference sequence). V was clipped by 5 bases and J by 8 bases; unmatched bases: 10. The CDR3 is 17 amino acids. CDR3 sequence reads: CASSGGTSGRPGDEQFF. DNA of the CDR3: TGTGCCAGTAGTGGCGGGACTAGCGGGAGGCCCGGCGATGAGCAGTTCTTC.

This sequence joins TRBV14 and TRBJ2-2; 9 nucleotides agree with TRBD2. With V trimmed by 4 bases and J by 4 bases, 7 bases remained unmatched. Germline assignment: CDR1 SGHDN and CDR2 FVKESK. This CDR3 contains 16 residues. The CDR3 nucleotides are TGTGCCAGCAGCCCGCGACTAGCGGTCGGCACCGGGGAGCTGTTTTTT. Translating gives CASSPRLAVGTGELFF.